This T cell receptor (beta chain) was retrieved from a study of blood T cell repertoires in COVID-19. Study details: Sites across the United States, Italy and Spain contributed samples from acute and convalescent COVID-19. T cells, B-cell-depleted T cells, or PBMCs provided the cDNA or gDNA that served as material.

Here immunoSEQ multiplex PCR was the method, and the copy in TCRdb shows in-frame clones only, minus some. The sample yields 100,000 or so clones, 80% to 90% seen once. The CDR3 covers 11 residues. V was shortened by 4 bases and J by 5 bases, with 5 bases between the two germline ends. Participant age was about 18 to 89 years, and participants resided in fewer than 25 US areas. Donors were grouped by their self-reported clinical history. This receptor was identified in a woman between 45 and 60 years old who had recovered from COVID-19. Sequencing was carried out using PBMCs or T cells enriched from blood (not recorded which). V usage is TRBV12-3 or TRBV12-4 and J usage is TRBJ2-5, with a tentative D call TRBD1 (5 bases). Here the CDR3 DNA reads TGTGCCAGCAGTTCAGGGGAGACCCAGTACTTC. Amino acids: CASSSGETQYF.